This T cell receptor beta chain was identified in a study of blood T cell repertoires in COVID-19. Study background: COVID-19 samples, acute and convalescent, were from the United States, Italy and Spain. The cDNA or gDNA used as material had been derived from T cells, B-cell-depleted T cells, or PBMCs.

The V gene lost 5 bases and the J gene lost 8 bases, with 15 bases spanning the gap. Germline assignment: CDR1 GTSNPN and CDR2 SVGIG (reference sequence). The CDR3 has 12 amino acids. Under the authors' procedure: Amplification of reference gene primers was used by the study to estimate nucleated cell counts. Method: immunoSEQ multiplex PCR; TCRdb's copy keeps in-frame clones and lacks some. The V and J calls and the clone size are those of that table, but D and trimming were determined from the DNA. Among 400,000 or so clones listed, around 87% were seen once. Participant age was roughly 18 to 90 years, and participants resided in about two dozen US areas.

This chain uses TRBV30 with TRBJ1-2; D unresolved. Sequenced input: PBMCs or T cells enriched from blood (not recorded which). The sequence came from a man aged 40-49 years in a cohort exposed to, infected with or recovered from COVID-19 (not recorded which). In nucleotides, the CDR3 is TGTGCCTGGTTTGGTGAGGGAGAGGGCTACACCTTC. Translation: CAWFGEGEGYTF.